The 22 T cell receptor beta chains listed next were all sequenced from one sample in a study of cytomegalovirus exposure and HLA in healthy donors (dated by TCRdb to the late 2010s). Library preparation was by the immunoSEQ multiplex PCR assay. For the multiplex PCR, a mixture combining 60 forward primers for TCR Vbeta segments and 13 reverse primers for TCR Jbeta segments was used. Imported from immuneACCESS, the table was reduced by TCRdb to in-frame sequences with V and J called. These copies leave out some clones; in studies compared against another copy, an unresolved V gene accounts for under half, and the cause of the remainder is not known. The sample has about 180,000 clones on record, over 60% of them singletons. The ten most abundant clones make up around 1.6% of the sample. The material sequenced was PBMCs. These receptor sequences come from a man aged 18 to 29 in good health and CMV-seronegative.

The V call is TRBV5-6, the J call TRBJ2-7; possible D gene TRBD2, 7 bases. The CDR3 loop spans 15 amino acids. From germline, CDR1 is SGHDT and CDR2 YYEEEE. The ends were cut back, 0 bases at V and 7 bases at J, with 17 bases in the middle. CDR3 protein: CASSLVGGGLGEQYF. As DNA, the CDR3 is TGTGCCAGCAGCTTGGTGGGGGGGGGCCTAGGGGAGCAGTACTTC. Based on the CDR3 plus reference TRBV5-6 and TRBJ2-7, the full variable domain is DAGVTQSPTHLIKTRGQQVTLRCSPKSGHDTVSWYQQALGQGPQFIFQYYEEEERQRGNFPDRFSGHQFPNYSSELNVNALLLGDSALYLCASSLVGGGLGEQYFGPGTRLTVT.

The V and J genes are TRBV6-5 and TRBJ2-2; D call uncertain. This CDR3 spans 11 amino acids. The V gene lost 8 bases and the J gene lost 7 bases, with 8 bases spanning the gap. Germline lookup yields CDR1 MNHEY and CDR2 SVGAGI. This CDR3 is CASGLGGELFF. Written as DNA, the CDR3 is TGTGCCAGCGGCCTAGGCGGGGAGCTGTTTTTT.

The chain recombines TRBV6-6 with TRBJ2-1; no definite D call. Germline-derived CDR1 and CDR2 are MNHNY and SVGAGI (reference sequence). The CDR3 contains 13 residues. Deletions cut 2 bases from V and 3 bases from J, with 5 bases between. As DNA, the CDR3 is TGTGCCAGCAGTTACGGCAACTACAATGAGCAGTTCTTC. Translation gives CASSYGNYNEQFF.

V usage is TRBV9 and J usage is TRBJ2-4; a possible D gene is TRBD1 (6 bases). V shed 3 bases and J shed 5 bases, with 15 bases lying between them. The germline gives CDR1 SGDLS, CDR2 YYNGEE. This CDR3 has 15 amino acids. The CDR3 spells CASSAGVQPENIQYF. In DNA, the CDR3 is TGTGCCAGCAGCGCAGGGGTCCAGCCCGAAAACATTCAGTACTTC.

The chain joins TRBV30 to TRBJ2-2; a possible D gene is TRBD2 (6 bases). V shed 2 bases and J shed 8 bases, with 27 bases lying between them. CDR1 and CDR2 (germline): GTSNPN, SVGIG (reference sequence). CDR3 length: 18 residues. CDR3 nucleotide sequence: TGTGCCTGGAGTAAGGCGGGGCGTAATAAATTCCCTTCGGGGGAGCTGTTTTTT. As protein: CAWSKAGRNKFPSGELFF.

This rearrangement joins TRBV4-1 to TRBJ1-5, with D possibly TRBD1 on 6 matching bases. The V gene's germline CDR1 is MGHRA and CDR2 YSYEKL. The CDR3 covers 16 residues. The V end was cut by 0 bases, the J end by 4 bases, with 13 bases between. CDR3 residues: CASSQEGRGRNQPQHF. CDR3 bases: TGCGCCAGCAGCCAAGAGGGCAGGGGACGGAATCAGCCCCAGCATTTT.

The chain uses TRBV7-9 and TRBJ2-3, with 9 bases that match TRBD1. The CDR3 loop spans 14 amino acids. The germline gives CDR1 SEHNR, CDR2 FQNEAQ (reference sequence). Trimming at V came to 5 bases and at J to 4 bases, leaving 4 bases not matched to a gene. In nucleotides, the CDR3 is TGTGCCAGCAGCCTAGACAGGGGGTCAGATACGCAGTATTTT. Residues: CASSLDRGSDTQYF.

The genes are TRBV28 and TRBJ2-7; TRBD2 matches 11 bases. Losses at the gene ends were 1 base for V and 1 base for J; bases not matched to a gene: 3. Per germline, CDR1 MDHEN and CDR2 SYDVKM. The CDR3 spans 16 residues. This CDR3 is CASSLSLAGGSYEQYF. The CDR3 DNA follows: TGTGCCAGCAGTTTATCGTTAGCGGGAGGGTCCTACGAGCAGTACTTC.

CDR3 in amino acids: CASSPRGGTSGPRTQETQYF. The CDR3 nucleotides are TGTGCCAGCAGCCCGCGAGGGGGGACTAGCGGCCCCCGAACCCAAGAGACCCAGTACTTC. The rearrangement joins TRBV9 to TRBJ2-5; TRBD2 aligns across 11 bases. V was pared by 4 bases and J by 1 base, with 18 bases of the junction left unmatched. CDR3 size: 20 residues. CDR1 and CDR2 (germline): SGDLS, YYNGEE.

The V and J genes are TRBV30 and TRBJ1-4; TRBD1 aligns across 7 bases. The ends lost 4 bases at V and 4 bases at J; junction bases unmatched: 3. Looked up from germline, CDR1 is GTSNPN and CDR2 is SVGIG (reference sequence). The CDR3 contains 13 residues. CDR3 sequence (DNA): TGTGCCTGGAACAGGGGTATTAATGAAAAACTGTTTTTT. It is translated as CAWNRGINEKLFF.

V and J are TRBV7-9 and TRBJ1-1; TRBD1 matches 8 bases. The V segment lost 8 bases and the J segment 1 base; nucleotides outside the gene matches: 3. This CDR3 is 13 amino acids long. The V gene's germline CDR1 is SEHNR and CDR2 FQNEAQ (reference sequence). CDR3 nucleotide sequence: TGTGCCAGCGGAGGGACAGGGAACACTGAAGCTTTCTTT. Translating gives CASGGTGNTEAFF.

V is TRBV28 and J is TRBJ1-2; tentatively, D is TRBD1 (5 bases). The CDR3 has 12 residues. V was clipped by 6 bases and J by 7 bases, with 12 bases between them. Germline CDR1 reads MDHEN; CDR2 reads SYDVKM. The CDR3 is CASSLGAIGYTF. CDR3 DNA: TGTGCCAGCAGCCTAGGGGCTATTGGCTACACCTTC.

The chain couples TRBV2 to TRBJ1-2, with D possibly being TRBD1 (6 bases). Deletions cut 10 bases from V and 7 bases from J, with 10 bases between. The germline V gene encodes CDR1 SNHLY and CDR2 FYNNEI. The CDR3 extends over 10 amino acids. CDR3 loop: CAIRTVGYTF. CDR3 sequence (DNA): TGTGCCATCCGGACAGTTGGCTACACCTTC.

The chain employs TRBV7-6 and TRBJ2-7; TRBD2 might be the D (6 bases). V was pared by 5 bases and J by 3 bases, with 17 bases between. CDR1 is SGHVS, CDR2 FNYEAQ, per germline. CDR3 length equals 15 residues. The CDR3 loop is CASSPTGGDFYEQYF. In nucleotides, the CDR3 is TGTGCCAGCAGCCCGACCGGGGGAGACTTCTACGAGCAGTACTTC.

This chain links TRBV7-2 with TRBJ1-1; D gene unclear. CDR1 and CDR2 from the germline V gene are SGHTA and FQGNSA. The germline V and J ends were trimmed by 5 bases and 5 bases, with 15 bases remaining between them. The CDR3 covers 14 residues. Here the CDR3 DNA reads TGTGCCAGCAGCAAACGTGGCTACGGGACTGAAGCTTTCTTT. Translating gives CASSKRGYGTEAFF.

In nucleotides, the CDR3 is TGTGCCAGCAGGATTCCGGGACAGGGCCGGCACGTCTCTGGAAACACCATATATTTT. Protein: CASRIPGQGRHVSGNTIYF. V is TRBV7-9 and J is TRBJ1-3; TRBD1 matches 9 bases. Germline V CDR1 and CDR2: SEHNR, FQNEAQ (reference sequence). The CDR3 spans 19 residues. The J segment lost 0 bases and the V segment lost 6 bases, leaving 15 bases of the junction unmatched. The entire variable domain, with the rest obtained from reference TRBV7-9 and TRBJ1-3, is as follows: DTGVSQNPRHKITKRGQNVTFRCDPISEHNRLYWYRQTLGQGPEFLTYFQNEAQLEKSRLLSDRFSAERPKGSFSTLEIQRTEQGDSAMYLCASRIPGQGRHVSGNTIYFGEGSWLTVV.

CDR3 coding DNA: TGTGCCAGCGGTGACAGGAGCTCCTACGAGCAGTACTTC. Protein product: CASGDRSSYEQYF. This chain joins TRBV6-5 and TRBJ2-7, with TRBD1 as a possible D gene (6 bases). V lost 8 bases to trimming and J lost 0 bases, with 11 bases between them. CDR3 size: 13 residues. Germline V gives CDR1 MNHEY, CDR2 SVGAGI.

This chain uses TRBV6-1 with TRBJ1-1; perhaps TRBD1 as D (6 bases). Germline loops: CDR1 MNHNS, CDR2 SASEGT. The CDR3 is made up of 12 amino acids. V lost 11 bases and J lost 4, with 14 bases in between. The CDR3 DNA is TGTGCCTCTAGGGAGGGGGGCACTGAAGCTTTCTTT. Translated, it gives CASREGGTEAFF.

In this sample, this clone turned up a few times. V is TRBV5-6 and J is TRBJ1-1; D remains unclear. The CDR3 is 11 residues long. The V and J ends lost 6 bases and 3 bases respectively, with 6 bases between them. Germline loops: CDR1 SGHDT, CDR2 YYEEEE. CDR3 in amino acids: CASIPYTEAFF. The CDR3 bases are TGTGCCAGCATCCCATACACTGAAGCTTTCTTT.

This clone was found a few times. The chain is built from TRBV9 and TRBJ1-2, with D tentatively TRBD1 (5 bases). CDR3 length: 10 amino acids. The ends were cut back, 3 bases at V and 14 bases at J, with 11 bases in the middle. CDR1 is SGDLS and CDR2 is YYNGEE in the germline V gene. The CDR3 loop reads CASSGATVTF. The CDR3, as DNA: TGTGCCAGCAGCGGGGCGACAGTGACCTTC. The whole variable domain, remainder taken from reference TRBV9 and TRBJ1-2, is DSGVTQTPKHLITATGQRVTLRCSPRSGDLSVYWYQQSLDQGLQFLIQYYNGEERAKGNILERFSAQQFPDLHSELNLSSLELGDSALYFCASSGATVTFGSGTRLTVV.

The V call is TRBV4-1, the J call TRBJ2-1; tentatively, D is TRBD2 (6 bases). This CDR3 has 15 residues. CDR1 and CDR2 (germline): MGHRA, YSYEKL. V gave up 1 base and J gave up 7 bases, with 14 bases separating them. CDR3 in amino acids: CASSQGTFSGNEQFF. CDR3 nucleotides: TGCGCCAGCAGCCAAGGTACCTTTAGCGGAAATGAGCAGTTCTTC.

This clone was seen only once. V gene TRBV2 combines with J gene TRBJ2-5; no clear D. The V end lost 6 bases, the J end lost 1 base, and 6 bases lay between the germline ends. The CDR3 runs to 12 residues. Germline-derived CDR1 and CDR2 are SNHLY and FYNNEI. The CDR3 is CASRNSQETQYF. CDR3 bases: TGTGCCAGCAGAAACAGCCAAGAGACCCAGTACTTC.